This entry describes one T cell receptor beta chain. The antigen remains unidentified. The data are from a study of T cells in narcolepsy. Study-wide background: Donors had narcolepsy type 1 or type 2, or were healthy controls. Study-wide results and limits: Blood of same and different patients, but not healthy controls, reportedly held recurring autoreactive clonotypes. HCRT-specific and TRIB2-specific autoreactive clonotypes appeared among same-patient CSF and blood CD4+ clonotypes.

Using immunoSEQ multiplex PCR, the repertoire was profiled, and TCRdb retains in-frame clones only, with some absent. Of about 18,000 clones detected, 55% to 80% appear once; the ten largest clones hold 14%. V trimming: 2 bases; J trimming: 1 base; junction bases outside the gene matches: 15. Germline CDR1 reads SGHVS; CDR2 reads FQNEAQ. The CDR3 spans 19 residues. The TCR originated in a human donor with narcolepsy. The sample was CD45RA- memory CD8+ T cells from PBMCs. The rearrangement joins TRBV7-8 to TRBJ2-5; 8 nucleotides line up with TRBD2. The CDR3 is CASSLSAIPLRGAQETQYF. The CDR3 nucleotides are TGTGCCAGCAGCTTATCAGCCATTCCTTTGCGGGGGGCCCAAGAGACCCAGTACTTC.